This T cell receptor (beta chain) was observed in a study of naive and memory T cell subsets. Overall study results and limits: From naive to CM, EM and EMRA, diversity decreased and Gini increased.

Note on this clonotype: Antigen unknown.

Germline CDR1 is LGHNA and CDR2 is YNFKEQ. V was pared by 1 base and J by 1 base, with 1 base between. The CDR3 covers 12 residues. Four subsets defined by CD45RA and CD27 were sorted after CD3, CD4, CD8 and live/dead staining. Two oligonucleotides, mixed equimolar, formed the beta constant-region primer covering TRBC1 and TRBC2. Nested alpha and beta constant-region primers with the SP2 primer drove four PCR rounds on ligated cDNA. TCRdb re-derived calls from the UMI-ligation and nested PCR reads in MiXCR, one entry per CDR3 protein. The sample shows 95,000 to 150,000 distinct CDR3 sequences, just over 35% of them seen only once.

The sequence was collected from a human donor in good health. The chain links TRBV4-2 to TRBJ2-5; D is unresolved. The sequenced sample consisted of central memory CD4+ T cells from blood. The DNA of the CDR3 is TGTGCCAGCAGCCAAGCCCAAGAGACCCAGTACTTC. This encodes CASSQAQETQYF.